Presented here are 5 T cell receptor beta chains from one specimen sequenced in a study of cytomegalovirus exposure and HLA in healthy donors. PCR primers comprised 60 Vbeta and 13 Jbeta primers. Only in-frame clones appear in the TCRdb table, and some are missing; sequencing was by immunoSEQ multiplex PCR. This sample carries roughly 110,000 clones, about 70% of them seen once, and the ten largest clones take 9.5% to 15%. Sequences were obtained from PBMCs. All receptors come from a woman aged 40 to 50 in good health and CMV-seropositive.

The chain recombines TRBV18 with TRBJ1-3, with D uncertain. Trimming pared 3 bases from V and 0 bases from J, leaving 6 bases between. Per germline, CDR1 KGHSH and CDR2 LQKENI. The CDR3 spans 14 residues. CDR3 coding DNA: TGTGCCAGCTCACCTCCCCACTCTGGAAACACCATATATTTT. Residues: CASSPPHSGNTIYF.

The rearrangement links TRBV6-6 to TRBJ2-1; TRBD2 might be the D (6 bases). The CDR3 runs to 12 residues. V lost 8 bases to trimming and J lost 7 bases, with 12 bases between them. CDR1 MNHNY and CDR2 SVGAGI come from the germline V gene (reference sequence). CDR3: CASFAGRNEQFF. The CDR3 DNA reads as TGTGCCAGCTTCGCGGGGAGAAATGAGCAGTTCTTC.

V and J are TRBV4-1 and TRBJ2-1; a weak D match, TRBD1 (5 bases). V lost 3 bases, J lost 6 bases, and 18 bases lay in between. CDR1 MGHRA and CDR2 YSYEKL come from the germline V gene. The CDR3 length is 16 residues. The CDR3 sequence: CASSHRRDSFPNEQFF. In nucleotides, the CDR3 is TGCGCCAGCAGCCATCGGCGTGACAGCTTCCCCAATGAGCAGTTCTTC.

The rearrangement uses TRBV6-5 and TRBJ1-6; D remains ambiguous. The CDR3 has 13 amino acids. Trimming removed 5 bases from V and 7 bases from J, with 9 bases in between. Germline values: CDR1 MNHEY, CDR2 SVGAGI. The CDR3 is CASSPLANSPLHF. In DNA, the CDR3 is TGTGCCAGCAGTCCCTTAGCGAATTCACCCCTCCACTTT.

V gene TRBV27 combines with J gene TRBJ1-2, with a tentative D call TRBD1 (6 bases). This CDR3 region has 14 residues. CDR1 and CDR2 from the germline V gene are MNHEY and SMNVEV (reference sequence). V lost 4 bases, J lost 5 bases, and 14 bases lay in between. The DNA for the CDR3 is TGTGCCAGCAGTTCGTCGACAGGAAGGTATGGCTACACCTTC. Encoded protein: CASSSSTGRYGYTF.